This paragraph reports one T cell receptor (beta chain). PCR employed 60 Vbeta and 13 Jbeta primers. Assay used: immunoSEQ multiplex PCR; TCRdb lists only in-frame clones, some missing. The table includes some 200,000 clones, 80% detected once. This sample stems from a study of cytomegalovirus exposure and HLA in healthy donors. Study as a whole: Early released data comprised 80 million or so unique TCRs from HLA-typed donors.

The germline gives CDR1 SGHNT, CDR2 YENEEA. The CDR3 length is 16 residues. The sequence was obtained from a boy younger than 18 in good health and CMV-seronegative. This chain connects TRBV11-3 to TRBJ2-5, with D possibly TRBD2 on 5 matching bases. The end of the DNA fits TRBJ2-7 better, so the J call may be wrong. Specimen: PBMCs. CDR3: CASSPRGQELTYEQYF. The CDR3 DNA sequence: TGTGCCAGCAGCCCCCGCGGGCAGGAACTAACCTACGAGCAGTACTTC.